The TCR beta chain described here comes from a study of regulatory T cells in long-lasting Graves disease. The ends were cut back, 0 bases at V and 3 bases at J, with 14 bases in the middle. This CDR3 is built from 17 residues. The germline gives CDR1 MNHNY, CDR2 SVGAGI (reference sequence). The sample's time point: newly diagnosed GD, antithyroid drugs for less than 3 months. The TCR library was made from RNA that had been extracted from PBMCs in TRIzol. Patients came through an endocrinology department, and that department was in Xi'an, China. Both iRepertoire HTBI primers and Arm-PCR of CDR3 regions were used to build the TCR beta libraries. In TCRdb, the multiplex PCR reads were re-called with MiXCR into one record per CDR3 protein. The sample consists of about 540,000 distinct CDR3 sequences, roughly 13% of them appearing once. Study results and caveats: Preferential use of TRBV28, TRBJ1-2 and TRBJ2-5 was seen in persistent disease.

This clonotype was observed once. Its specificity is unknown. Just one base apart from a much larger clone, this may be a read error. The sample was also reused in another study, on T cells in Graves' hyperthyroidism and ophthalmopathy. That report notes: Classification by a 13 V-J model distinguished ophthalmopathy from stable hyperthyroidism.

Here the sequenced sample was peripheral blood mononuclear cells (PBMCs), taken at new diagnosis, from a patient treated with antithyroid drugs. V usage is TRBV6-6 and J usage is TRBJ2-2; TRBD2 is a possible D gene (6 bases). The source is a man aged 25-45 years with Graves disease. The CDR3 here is CASSYSGGFADTGELFF. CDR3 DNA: TGTGCCAGCAGTTACTCGGGAGGATTCGCGGACACCGGGGAGCTGTTTTTT.